These T cell receptor beta chains were read from a single sample in a study of CD8+ T cells in alopecia areata. Only in-frame clones appear in the TCRdb table, and some are missing; sequencing was by immunoSEQ multiplex PCR. The sample carries 110,000 or so clones, 56% recorded once. The sample in question was CD4+ T cells sorted from blood, obtained at week 24, from a patient treated with tofacitinib. The receptors derive from a human donor with alopecia areata. Each CDR3 is given with its conserved first and last residue. The D gene is left open where the match is weak. Rows may omit the clone size; those that give it use once, few, many or a size class.

clone size,D gene,V gene,J gene,CDR3 DNA,CDR3 protein
medium-sized,TRBD2,TRBV2,TRBJ2-3,TGTGCCAGCACCTCTCGGACTAGCGTGCTCACAGATACGCAGTATTTT,CASTSRTSVLTDTQYF
few,NA,TRBV4-3,TRBJ1-4,TGCGCCAGCAGCCAAGATCCAACCGGGGCGGGGGATGAAAAACTGTTTTTT,CASSQDPTGAGDEKLFF
few,NA,TRBV19,TRBJ2-2,TGTGCCAGTAGTATCTCCACCGGGGAGCTGTTTTTT,CASSISTGELFF
NA,NA,TRBV5-6,TRBJ2-7,TGTGCCAGCAGCTTAGGGGCCAGGGTCGCCTACGAGCAGTACTTC,CASSLGARVAYEQYF
NA,NA,TRBV6-5,TRBJ2-7,TGTGCCAGCAGTCCCGGGCCCCCCGGCGAGCAGTACTTC,CASSPGPPGEQYF
NA,TRBD1,TRBV29-1,TRBJ2-3,TGCAGCGTTGAGAGGGACAGTACAGATACGCAGTATTTT,CSVERDSTDTQYF
NA,NA,TRBV7-2,TRBJ1-5,TGTGCCAGCAGCTCCAGGGATTCACAGCCCCAGCATTTT,CASSSRDSQPQHF
few,TRBD1,TRBV27,TRBJ1-5,TGTGCCAGCAGTTTCCTCGGGACAGGGAATCAGCCCCAGCATTTT,CASSFLGTGNQPQHF
NA,NA,TRBV5-1,TRBJ1-6,TGCGCCAGCAGCTTGGAATGGGATTCACCCCTCCACTTT,CASSLEWDSPLHF
NA,TRBD2,TRBV30,TRBJ2-3,TGTGCCTGGAGTAGGCCAGGGAGGGTAGATACGCAGTATTTT,CAWSRPGRVDTQYF
few,NA,TRBV15,TRBJ1-4,TGTGCCACCAGCAGAGATTGGGGGAATGAAAAACTGTTTTTT,CATSRDWGNEKLFF
NA,NA,TRBV21-1,TRBJ1-1,TGTGCCAGCAGCAAAATTACTGAAGCTTTCTTT,CASSKITEAFF
few,NA,TRBV29-1,TRBJ2-5,TGCAGCGTTGCCGGGGAGACCCAGTACTTC,CSVAGETQYF
NA,TRBD1,TRBV10-1,TRBJ1-1,TGCGCCAGCAGCCTGAGCCAGACAGGGAGTGCTTTCTTT,CASSLSQTGSAFF
NA,TRBD1,TRBV19,TRBJ2-6,TGTGCCAGTAGTATAACCGGGACAGCCAACTTCGGGGCCAACGTCCTGACTTTC,CASSITGTANFGANVLTF
NA,NA,TRBV29-1,TRBJ1-1,TGCAGCGTTGAAGTACGGGTTGGAAACACTGAAGCTTTCTTT,CSVEVRVGNTEAFF
NA,NA,TRBV9,TRBJ2-5,TGTGCCAGCAGCGTAGGGCAGGGGACCGTCCAAGAGACCCAGTACTTC,CASSVGQGTVQETQYF
NA,NA,TRBV5-4,TRBJ2-1,TGTGCCAGCAGCTTGGCCTCCGGCTCTTACAATGAGCAGTTCTTC,CASSLASGSYNEQFF
few,NA,TRBV25-1,TRBJ2-3,TGTGCCAGCAGTCGGGGGTATACGCAGTATTTT,CASSRGYTQYF
NA,TRBD2,TRBV7-9,TRBJ2-1,TGTGCCAGCAGCCCCGGGACTAGCGGGGCCTACAATGAGCAGTTCTTC,CASSPGTSGAYNEQFF
once,TRBD2,TRBV4-2,TRBJ2-3,TGTGCCAGCAGCCAAGTTCCTAGCGGTAGCACAGATACGCAGTATTTT,CASSQVPSGSTDTQYF
NA,NA,TRBV4-2,TRBJ1-4,TGTGCCAGCAGCCAAGATTTGGCAGGGGTTGAGAAACTGTTTTTT,CASSQDLAGVEKLFF
NA,NA,TRBV27,TRBJ2-7,TGTGCCAGCAGTGGTGGCAGGGGCGGCTACGAGCAGTACTTC,CASSGGRGGYEQYF
NA,TRBD1,TRBV9,TRBJ1-6,TGTGCCAGCAGCTCTGGACAGGGAGGTTCACCCCTCCACTTT,CASSSGQGGSPLHF
NA,TRBD1,TRBV15,TRBJ2-6,TGTGCCACCAGCAGAGATAGGGGGACAGAAGCCTCTGGGGCCAACGTCCTGACTTTC,CATSRDRGTEASGANVLTF
few,NA,TRBV6-6,TRBJ1-1,TGTGCCAGCAGTTACTCAGATGGGCGCGCCGTAGCTTTCTTT,CASSYSDGRAVAFF
few,NA,TRBV18,TRBJ2-1,TGTGCCAGCTCACCACCCTCAGTCTACAATGAGCAGTTCTTC,CASSPPSVYNEQFF
NA,NA,TRBV7-9,TRBJ1-2,TGTGCCAGCAGCTTCTCATGGACAGAGGAGTATGGCTACACCTTC,CASSFSWTEEYGYTF
NA,NA,TRBV19,TRBJ1-1,TGTGCCAGTAGTATGAAGGGGGACACTGAAGCTTTCTTT,CASSMKGDTEAFF
NA,TRBD1,TRBV29-1,TRBJ1-5,TGCAGCGTGGGACAGGGAATCAATCAGCCCCAGCATTTT,CSVGQGINQPQHF
NA,TRBD1,TRBV2,TRBJ2-1,TGTGCCAGCAGTGGACAGGGGGCAAACAATGAGCAGTTCTTC,CASSGQGANNEQFF
NA,TRBD2,TRBV28,TRBJ2-2,TGTGCCAGCAGTTCCTGGGGGCTAGCGGGGGGCCCCGGGGAGCTGTTTTTT,CASSSWGLAGGPGELFF
NA,TRBD2,TRBV11-2,TRBJ2-5,TGTGCCAGCAGCTTGTGGGGAGGGGTGGACGAGACCCAGTACTTC,CASSLWGGVDETQYF
once,NA,TRBV27,TRBJ1-1,TGTGCCAGCAGGACCACAGCCGTTGGGGGAGCTTTCTTT,CASRTTAVGGAFF
NA,NA,TRBV6-5,TRBJ2-1,TGTGCCAGCGCAGGGACTTCCTACAATGAGCAGTTCTTC,CASAGTSYNEQFF
few,NA,TRBV7-2,TRBJ2-3,TGTGCCAGCAGCATAGGAGATACGCAGTATTTT,CASSIGDTQYF
once,NA,TRBV18,TRBJ1-4,TGTGCCAGCTCATTCCAGGCTCCGGGTAATGAAAAACTGTTTTTT,CASSFQAPGNEKLFF
once,TRBD2,TRBV5-6,TRBJ2-7,TGTGCCAGCAGCTTGGTAGCGGGGGCGATATACGAGCAGTACTTC,CASSLVAGAIYEQYF
NA,NA,TRBV7-2,TRBJ2-3,TGTGCCAGCAGCATGCAATCTCCAGGGACTTCTCCCGATACGCAGTATTTT,CASSMQSPGTSPDTQYF
NA,NA,TRBV6-6,TRBJ2-7,TGTGCCAGCAGTGATACCAGGGTACCCTACGAGCAGTACTTC,CASSDTRVPYEQYF
few,NA,TRBV30,TRBJ2-6,TGTGCCTGGAGTGTCACCCGGACATCTTCGGGGGGGGCCAACGTCCTGACTTTC,CAWSVTRTSSGGANVLTF